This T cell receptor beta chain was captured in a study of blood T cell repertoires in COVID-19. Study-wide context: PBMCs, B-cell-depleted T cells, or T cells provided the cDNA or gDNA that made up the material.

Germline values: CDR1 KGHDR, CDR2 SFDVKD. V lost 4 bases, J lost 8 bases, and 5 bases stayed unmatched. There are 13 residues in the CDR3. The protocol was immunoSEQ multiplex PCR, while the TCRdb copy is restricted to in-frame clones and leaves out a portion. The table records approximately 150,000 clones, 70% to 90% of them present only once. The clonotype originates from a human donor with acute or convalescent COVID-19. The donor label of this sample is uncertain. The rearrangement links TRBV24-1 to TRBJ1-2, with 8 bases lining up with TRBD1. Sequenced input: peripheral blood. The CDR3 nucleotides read TGTGCCACCAGTGAAGACAGGGGACTCGGCTACACCTTC. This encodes CATSEDRGLGYTF.